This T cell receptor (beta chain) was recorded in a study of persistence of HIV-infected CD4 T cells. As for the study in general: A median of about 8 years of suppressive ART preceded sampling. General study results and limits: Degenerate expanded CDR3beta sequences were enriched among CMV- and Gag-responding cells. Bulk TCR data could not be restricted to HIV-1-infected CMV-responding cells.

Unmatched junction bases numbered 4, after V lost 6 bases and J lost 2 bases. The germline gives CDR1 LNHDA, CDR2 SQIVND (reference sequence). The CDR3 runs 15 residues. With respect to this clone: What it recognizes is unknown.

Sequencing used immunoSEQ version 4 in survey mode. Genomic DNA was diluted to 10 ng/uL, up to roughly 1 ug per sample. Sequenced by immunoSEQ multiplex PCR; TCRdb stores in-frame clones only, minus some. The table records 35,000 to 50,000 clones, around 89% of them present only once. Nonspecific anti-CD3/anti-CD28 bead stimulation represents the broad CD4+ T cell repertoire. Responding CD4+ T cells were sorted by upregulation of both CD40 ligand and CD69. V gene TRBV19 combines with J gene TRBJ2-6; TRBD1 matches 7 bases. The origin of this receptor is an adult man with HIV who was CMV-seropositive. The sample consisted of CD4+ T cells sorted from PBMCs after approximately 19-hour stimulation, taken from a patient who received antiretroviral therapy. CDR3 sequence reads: CASRIQGTGANVLTF. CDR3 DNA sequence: TGTGCCAGTAGGATACAGGGGACTGGGGCCAACGTCCTGACTTTC.